Sequencing of this T cell receptor (beta chain) was carried out in a study of cytomegalovirus exposure and HLA in healthy donors. Study-wide findings and caveats: Reportedly, cytomegalovirus status was diagnosed with high sensitivity and specificity. Testing in vitro showed a few CMV-associated chains specific for CMV antigens. The study labeled 164 TCR beta chains cytomegalovirus-associated. Most TCR sequences proved rare, with some public TCRs found in many donors.

The CDR3 length is 15 residues. Germline assignment: CDR1 MDHEN and CDR2 SYDVKM. Trimming removed 7 bases from V and 2 bases from J, with 15 bases in between. In the case of this clone: Antigen specificity is unknown.

Produced via immunoSEQ multiplex PCR; TCRdb's table is partial and in-frame only. The data show a few hundred thousand clones, around 89% seen once. Sequenced: PBMCs. V is TRBV28 and J is TRBJ2-4; perhaps TRBD1 as D (6 bases). The source of this sequence is a woman aged 18-30 years in good health and CMV-seronegative. The chain's CDR3 is CASTTIRDTKNIQYF. The CDR3 bases are TGTGCCAGCACCACAATCCGGGACACCAAAAACATTCAGTACTTC.